These 4 T cell receptor beta chains originate from one sample sequenced in a study of cytomegalovirus exposure and HLA in healthy donors. The PCR was carried out with 60 Vbeta primers and 13 Jbeta primers. Assay: immunoSEQ multiplex PCR; the TCRdb copy retains only in-frame clones and omits some. The sample includes about 77,000 clones, approximately 80% of them seen just once. The sequencing input was PBMCs. Every receptor here comes from a middle-aged man in good health and CMV-seronegative.

This clone was seen a few times. This chain joins TRBV5-1 and TRBJ2-1; D gene unclear. Germline V CDR1 and CDR2: SGHRS, YFSETQ. The V end lost 4 bases, the J end lost 5 bases, and 10 bases lay between the germline ends. CDR3 length: 13 amino acids. CDR3 sequence: CASSREINNEQFF. CDR3 DNA: TGCGCCAGCAGCCGAGAGATCAACAATGAGCAGTTCTTC.

V gene TRBV4-3 combines with J gene TRBJ1-2; a possible D gene is TRBD1 (6 bases). This CDR3 contains 14 residues. Trimming pared 5 bases from V and 3 bases from J, leaving 13 bases between. Germline CDR1 reads LGHNA; CDR2 reads YSLEER. CDR3 DNA sequence: TGCGCCAGCAGCTACCACAGGGATGACTATGGCTACACCTTC. It codes for CASSYHRDDYGYTF.

The chain recombines TRBV5-1 with TRBJ2-1; 8 bases agree with TRBD2. Germline V gene data show CDR1 as SGHRS and CDR2 as YFSETQ. CDR3 length: 16 amino acids. V lost 4 bases, J lost 7 bases, and 13 bases stayed unmatched. CDR3 coding DNA: TGCGCCAGCAGCCCCCTCACCGGGGGGGCCGTAAATGAGCAGTTCTTC. This encodes CASSPLTGGAVNEQFF.

This chain links TRBV30 with TRBJ2-1, with 9 positions matching TRBD1. V gave up 3 bases and J gave up 7 bases; unmatched junction bases: 4. Per germline, CDR1 GTSNPN and CDR2 SVGIG (reference sequence). The CDR3 runs to 13 residues. CDR3 nucleotides: TGTGCCTGGAGGAACAGGGGGCGGAATGAGCAGTTCTTC. This sequence encodes CAWRNRGRNEQFF. The variable domain in full, with the rest retrieved from reference TRBV30 and TRBJ2-1, is SQTIHQWPATLVQPVGSPLSLECTVEGTSNPNLYWYRQAAGRGLQLLFYSVGIGQISSEVPQNLSASRPQDRQFILSSKKLLLSDSGFYLCAWRNRGRNEQFFGPGTRLTVL.